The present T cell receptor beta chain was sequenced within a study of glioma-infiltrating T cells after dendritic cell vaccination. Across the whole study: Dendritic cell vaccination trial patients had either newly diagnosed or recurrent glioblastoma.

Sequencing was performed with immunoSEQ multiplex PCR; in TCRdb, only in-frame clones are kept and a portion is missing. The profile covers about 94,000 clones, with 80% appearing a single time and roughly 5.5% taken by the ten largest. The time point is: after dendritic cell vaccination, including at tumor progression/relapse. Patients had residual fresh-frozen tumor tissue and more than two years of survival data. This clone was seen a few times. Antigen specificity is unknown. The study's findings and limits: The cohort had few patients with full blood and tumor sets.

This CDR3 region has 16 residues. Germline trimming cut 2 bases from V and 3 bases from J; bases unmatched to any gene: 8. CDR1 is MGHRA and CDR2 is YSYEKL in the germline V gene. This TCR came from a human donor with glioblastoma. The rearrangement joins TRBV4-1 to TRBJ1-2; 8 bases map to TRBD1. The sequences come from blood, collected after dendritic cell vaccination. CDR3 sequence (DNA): TGCGCCAGCAGCCAACTGTTCGGACAGGGCGACTATGGCTACACCTTC. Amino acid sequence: CASSQLFGQGDYGYTF.